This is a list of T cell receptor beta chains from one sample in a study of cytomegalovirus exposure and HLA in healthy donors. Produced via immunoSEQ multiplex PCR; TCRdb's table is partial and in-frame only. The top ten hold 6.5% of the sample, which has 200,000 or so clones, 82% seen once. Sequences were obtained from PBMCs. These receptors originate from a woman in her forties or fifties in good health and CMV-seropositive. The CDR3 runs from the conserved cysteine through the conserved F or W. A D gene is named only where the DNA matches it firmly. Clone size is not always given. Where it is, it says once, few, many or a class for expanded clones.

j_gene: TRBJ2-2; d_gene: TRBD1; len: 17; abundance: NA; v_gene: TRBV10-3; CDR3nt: TGTGCCATCAGTGATGCCCGCGGGACAGGGAACACCGGGGAGCTGTTTTTT; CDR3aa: CAISDARGTGNTGELFF
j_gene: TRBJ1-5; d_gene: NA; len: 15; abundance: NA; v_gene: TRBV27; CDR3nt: TGTGCCAGCAGTTTATCCGTGGGAGGCGATCAGCCCCAGCATTTT; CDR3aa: CASSLSVGGDQPQHF
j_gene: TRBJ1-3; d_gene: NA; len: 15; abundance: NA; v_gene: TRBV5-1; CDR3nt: TGCGCCAGCAGCTTGGCGGCAGGGCCTGGAAACACCATATATTTT; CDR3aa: CASSLAAGPGNTIYF
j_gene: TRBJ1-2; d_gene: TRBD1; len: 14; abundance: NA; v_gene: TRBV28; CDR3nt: TGTGCCAGCAGTAATGGGGACAGGGTTGGTGGCTACACCTTC; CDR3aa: CASSNGDRVGGYTF
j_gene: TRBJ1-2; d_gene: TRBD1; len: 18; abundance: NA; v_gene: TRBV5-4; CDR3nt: TGTGCCAGCAGCCCCCGGGACAGGGGCGTAGGAACTAACTATGGCTACACCTTC; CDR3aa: CASSPRDRGVGTNYGYTF
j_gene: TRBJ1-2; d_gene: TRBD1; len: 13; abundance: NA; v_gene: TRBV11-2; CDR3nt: TGTGCCAGCAGCTTAGTCACAGGGGAGGGCTACACCTTC; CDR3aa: CASSLVTGEGYTF
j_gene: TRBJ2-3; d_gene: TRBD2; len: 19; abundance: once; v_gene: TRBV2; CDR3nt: TGTGCCAGCAGGCCTGCCGGGACTAGCGGGAGGGCCTCGGTGAATACGCAGTATTTT; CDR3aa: CASRPAGTSGRASVNTQYF
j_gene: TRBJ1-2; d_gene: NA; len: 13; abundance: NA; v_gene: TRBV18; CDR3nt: TGTGCCAGCTCACGGGAGAGTGTATATGGCTACACCTTC; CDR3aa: CASSRESVYGYTF
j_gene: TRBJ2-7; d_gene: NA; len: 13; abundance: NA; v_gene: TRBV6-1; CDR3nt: TGTGCCAGCAGGGTCAGGATCACCTACGAGCAGTACTTC; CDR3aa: CASRVRITYEQYF
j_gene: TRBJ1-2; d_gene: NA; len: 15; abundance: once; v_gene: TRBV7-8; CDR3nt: TGTGCCAGCAGCAGAGGAGGGGTAGCTAACTATGGCTACACCTTC; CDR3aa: CASSRGGVANYGYTF
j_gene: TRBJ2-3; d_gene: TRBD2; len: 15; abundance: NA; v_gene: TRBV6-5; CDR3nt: TGTGCCAGCAGCAGCCCGGGACTAGCGAGGGATACGCAGTATTTT; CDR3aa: CASSSPGLARDTQYF
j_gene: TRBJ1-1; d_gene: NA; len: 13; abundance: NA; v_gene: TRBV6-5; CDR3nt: TGTGCCAGCAATACAGGTTTGAACACTGAAGCTTTCTTT; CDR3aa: CASNTGLNTEAFF
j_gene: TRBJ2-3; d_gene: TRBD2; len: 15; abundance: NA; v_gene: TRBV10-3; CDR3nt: TGTGCCATCAGTGAGGGGACTAGTGGCGCAGATACGCAGTATTTT; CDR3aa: CAISEGTSGADTQYF
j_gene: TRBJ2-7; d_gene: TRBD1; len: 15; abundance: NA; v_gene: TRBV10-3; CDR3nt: TGTGCCATCAGTGAGTCCGGGACAGGGTTTGGCGAGCAGTACTTC; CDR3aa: CAISESGTGFGEQYF
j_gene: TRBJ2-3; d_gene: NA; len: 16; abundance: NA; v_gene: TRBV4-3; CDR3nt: TGCGCCAGCAGCCGCGAAGGGGCGTCTCAGCCGGATACGCAGTATTTT; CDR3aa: CASSREGASQPDTQYF
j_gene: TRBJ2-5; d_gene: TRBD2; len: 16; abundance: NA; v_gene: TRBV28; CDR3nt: TGTGCCAGCAGTTTAGCGGGAGGGGGACCCCAAGAGACCCAGTACTTC; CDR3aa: CASSLAGGGPQETQYF
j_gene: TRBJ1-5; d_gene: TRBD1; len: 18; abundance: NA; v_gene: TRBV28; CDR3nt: TGTGCCAGCAGTTTCCCCGCCGGGACAGGTGAGTTGGTTCAGCCCCAGCATTTT; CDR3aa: CASSFPAGTGELVQPQHF
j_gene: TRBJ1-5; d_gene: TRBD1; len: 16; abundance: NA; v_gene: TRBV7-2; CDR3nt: TGTGCCAGCAGCCCTACCCGGACAGGCAACAATCAGCCCCAGCATTTT; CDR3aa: CASSPTRTGNNQPQHF
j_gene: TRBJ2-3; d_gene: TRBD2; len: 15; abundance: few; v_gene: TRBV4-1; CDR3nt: TGCGCCAGCAGCCATGGGGTTAGCGGGAGTGATACGCAGTATTTT; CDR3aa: CASSHGVSGSDTQYF
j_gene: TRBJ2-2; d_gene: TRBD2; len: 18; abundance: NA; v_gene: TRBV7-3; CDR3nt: TGTGCCAGCAGCTTAGACCCGAGGGGTAGCGGGTTCGCCGGGGAGCTGTTTTTT; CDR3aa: CASSLDPRGSGFAGELFF
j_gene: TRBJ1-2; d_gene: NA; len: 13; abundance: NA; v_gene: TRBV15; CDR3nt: TGTGCCACCAGCAGAGAGGGGGGGGTCAGCTACACCTTC; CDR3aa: CATSREGGVSYTF
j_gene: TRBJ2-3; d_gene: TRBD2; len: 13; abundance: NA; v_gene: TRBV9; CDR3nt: TGTGCCAGCTCGACTAGCGGGAGTGATACGCAGTATTTT; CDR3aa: CASSTSGSDTQYF
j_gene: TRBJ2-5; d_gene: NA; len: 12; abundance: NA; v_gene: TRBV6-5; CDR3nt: TGTGCCAGCAGTAAGAGAGGGGAGACCCAGTACTTC; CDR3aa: CASSKRGETQYF
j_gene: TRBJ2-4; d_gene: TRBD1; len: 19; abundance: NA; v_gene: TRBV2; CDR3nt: TGTGCCAGCAGTGAAGCGCTTCAGGGGGCGAAGGTTAGGAAAAACATTCAGTACTTC; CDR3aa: CASSEALQGAKVRKNIQYF
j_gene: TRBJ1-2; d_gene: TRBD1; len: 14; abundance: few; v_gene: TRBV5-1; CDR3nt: TGCGCCAGCAGCTCGGGACAGGGGGCTCGAGGCTACACCTTC; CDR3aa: CASSSGQGARGYTF
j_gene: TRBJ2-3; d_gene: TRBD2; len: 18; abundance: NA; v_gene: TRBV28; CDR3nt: TGTGCCAGCACCCGGAAAAGGAGACTAGCGGGAGACACAGATACGCAGTATTTT; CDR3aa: CASTRKRRLAGDTDTQYF
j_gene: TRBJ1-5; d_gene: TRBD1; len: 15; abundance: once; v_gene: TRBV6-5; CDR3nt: TGTGCCAGCAGCTCCGGGACAGGGGAAAATCAGCCCCAGCATTTT; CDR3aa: CASSSGTGENQPQHF
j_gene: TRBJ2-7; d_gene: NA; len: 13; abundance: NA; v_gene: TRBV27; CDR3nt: TGTGCCAGCAGGCCAACAAGCTCCTACGAGCAGTACTTC; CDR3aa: CASRPTSSYEQYF
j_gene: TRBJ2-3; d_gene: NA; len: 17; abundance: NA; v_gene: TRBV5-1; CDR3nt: TGCGCCAGCAGCTTGGCCTGGGCAGGAGGTAGCACAGATACGCAGTATTTT; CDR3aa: CASSLAWAGGSTDTQYF
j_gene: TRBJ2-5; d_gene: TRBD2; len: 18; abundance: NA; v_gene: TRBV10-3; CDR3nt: TGTGCCATCAGTGAGGCCGGACTAGCGGGGACACTTCAAGAGACCCAGTACTTC; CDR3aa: CAISEAGLAGTLQETQYF
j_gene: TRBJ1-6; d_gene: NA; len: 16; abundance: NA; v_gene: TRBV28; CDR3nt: TGTGCCAGCACCCTCTCAGCGGGGAGGGTGGATTCACCCCTCCACTTT; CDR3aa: CASTLSAGRVDSPLHF
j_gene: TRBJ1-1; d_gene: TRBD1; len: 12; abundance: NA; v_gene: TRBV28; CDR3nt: TGTGCCAGCAACACAGGGGGAACGGAAGCTTTCTTT; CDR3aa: CASNTGGTEAFF
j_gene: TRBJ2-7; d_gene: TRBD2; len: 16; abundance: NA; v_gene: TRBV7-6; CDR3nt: TGTGCCAGCAGCCCATCTAGCGGGGCGAGCTCCTACGAGCAGTACTTC; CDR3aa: CASSPSSGASSYEQYF
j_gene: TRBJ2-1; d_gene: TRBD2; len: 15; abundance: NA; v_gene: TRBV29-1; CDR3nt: TGCAGCGTTGTTGTGACTAGCGCCTTCTACAATGAGCAGTTCTTC; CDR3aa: CSVVVTSAFYNEQFF
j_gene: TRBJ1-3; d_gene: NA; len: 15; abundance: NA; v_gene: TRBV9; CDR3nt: TGTGCCAGCAGCGTAGGGGGGGAAGCTGGAAACACCATATATTTT; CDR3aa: CASSVGGEAGNTIYF
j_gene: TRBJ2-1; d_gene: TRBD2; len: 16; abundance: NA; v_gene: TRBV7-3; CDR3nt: TGTTCCAGCAGCCCCGTCGGGACTAGCGGGGACAATGAGCAGTTCTTC; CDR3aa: CSSSPVGTSGDNEQFF
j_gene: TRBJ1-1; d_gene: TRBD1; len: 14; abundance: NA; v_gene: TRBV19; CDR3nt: TGTGCCAGTAGTGAGCGGACAGGCGGAGCTGAAGCTTTCTTT; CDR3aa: CASSERTGGAEAFF
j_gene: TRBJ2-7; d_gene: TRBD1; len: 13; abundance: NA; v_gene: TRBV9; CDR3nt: TGTGCCAGCAACTTGGACAGGGTCCACGAGCAGTACTTC; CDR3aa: CASNLDRVHEQYF
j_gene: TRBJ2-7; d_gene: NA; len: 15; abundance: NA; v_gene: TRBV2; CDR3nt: TGTGCCAGCAGTGAATTGGGGGGGGGCCTCTCCGAGCAGTACTTC; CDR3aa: CASSELGGGLSEQYF
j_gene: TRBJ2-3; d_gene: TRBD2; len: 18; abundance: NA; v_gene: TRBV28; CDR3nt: TGTGCCAGCAGTTTACCAGGACTAGCGGGTCTCCGCACAGATACGCAGTATTTT; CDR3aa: CASSLPGLAGLRTDTQYF
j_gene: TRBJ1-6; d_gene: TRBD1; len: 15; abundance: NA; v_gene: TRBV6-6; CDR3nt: TGTGCCAGCAGTTTCACGGACAGGAGTGGTTCACCCCTCCACTTT; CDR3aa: CASSFTDRSGSPLHF
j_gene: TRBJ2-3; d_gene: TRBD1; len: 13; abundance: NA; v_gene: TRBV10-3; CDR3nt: TGTGCCTCCGGACAGGGGGCAGGAGATACGCAGTATTTT; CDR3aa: CASGQGAGDTQYF
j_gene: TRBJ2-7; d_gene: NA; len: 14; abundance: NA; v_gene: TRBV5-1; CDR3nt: TGCGCCAGCAGCCCCCTCGGACTGGGCTACGAGCAGTACTTC; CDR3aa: CASSPLGLGYEQYF
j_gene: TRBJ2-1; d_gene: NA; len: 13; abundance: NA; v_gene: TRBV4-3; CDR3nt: TGCGCCAGCAGTTGGTCTGGGGCCCATGAGCAGTTCTTC; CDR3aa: CASSWSGAHEQFF
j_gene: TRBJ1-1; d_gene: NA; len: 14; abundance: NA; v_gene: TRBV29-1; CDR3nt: TGCAGCGTTGATTCCAGTTTCATGAACACTGAAGCTTTCTTT; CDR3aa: CSVDSSFMNTEAFF
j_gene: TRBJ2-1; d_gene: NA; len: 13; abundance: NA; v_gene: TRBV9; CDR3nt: TGTGCCAGCAGCGTAGCCTCCCCCGGTGAGCAGTTCTTC; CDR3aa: CASSVASPGEQFF
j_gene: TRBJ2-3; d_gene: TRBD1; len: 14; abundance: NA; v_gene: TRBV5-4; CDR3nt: TGTGCCAGCAGCCCTGACAGGGGGCTGGATACGCAGTATTTT; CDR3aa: CASSPDRGLDTQYF
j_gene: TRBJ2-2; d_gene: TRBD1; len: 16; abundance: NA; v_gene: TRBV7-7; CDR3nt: TGTGCTAGCAGCCTTGGACAGGGGGCGGACACCGGGGAGCTGTTTTTT; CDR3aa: CASSLGQGADTGELFF
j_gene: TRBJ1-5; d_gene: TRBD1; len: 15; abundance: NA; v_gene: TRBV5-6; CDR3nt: TGTGCCAGCAGCTTAGGGACAGGGGTCTCCCAGCCCCAGCATTTT; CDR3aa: CASSLGTGVSQPQHF
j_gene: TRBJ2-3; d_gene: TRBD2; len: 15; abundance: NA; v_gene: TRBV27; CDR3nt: TGTGCCAGCAGTTTATCGGGGAGGGGCACAGATACGCAGTATTTT; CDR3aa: CASSLSGRGTDTQYF
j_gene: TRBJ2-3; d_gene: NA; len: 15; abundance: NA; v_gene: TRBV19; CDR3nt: TGTGCCAGTAGTACCTGGGGGACATACACAGATACGCAGTATTTT; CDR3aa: CASSTWGTYTDTQYF
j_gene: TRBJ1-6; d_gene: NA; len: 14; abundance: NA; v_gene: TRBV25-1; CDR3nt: TGTGCCAGCAGTGAATTCCACTATAATTCACCCCTCCACTTT; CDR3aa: CASSEFHYNSPLHF
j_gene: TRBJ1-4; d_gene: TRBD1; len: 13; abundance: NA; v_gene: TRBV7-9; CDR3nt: TGTGCCAGCAGCTCCAGACAGGGGGAAAAACTGTTTTTT; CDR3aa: CASSSRQGEKLFF